This TCR beta chain was identified during a study of blood T cell repertoires in COVID-19. Study at large: The United States, Italy and Spain were the sources of the acute and convalescent COVID-19 samples.

Only in-frame clones appear in the TCRdb table, and some are missing; sequencing was by immunoSEQ multiplex PCR. This sample yields approximately 70,000 clones, of which more than 70% are seen a single time; roughly 32% belongs to the top ten. V gave up 0 bases and J gave up 1 base, with 8 bases separating them. CDR3 length: 15 residues. Germline V gene lookup returns CDR1 SGHRS and CDR2 YFSETQ. This chain links TRBV5-1 with TRBJ1-5, with TRBD1 as a possible D gene (5 bases). The sample consisted of peripheral blood. The sequence came from a woman older than 75 with active or convalescent COVID-19. The CDR3 loop reads CASSLDGASNQPQHF. The CDR3 nucleotides are TGCGCCAGCAGCTTGGATGGGGCGAGCAATCAGCCCCAGCATTTT.